This T cell receptor beta chain derives from a study of T cell repertoires in cytomegalovirus infection. For the study at large: A matching HLA type, together with CMV infection, was signaled by public TCR beta signatures.

This CDR3 contains 16 residues. The V gene end was trimmed by 4 bases and the J gene end by 5 bases; junction bases not matched to a gene: 9. TCRdb analysed the reads with MiXCR anew, one entry per CDR3 protein. The sample gives about 130,000 distinct CDR3 sequences, 32% of which show up once; under 70% is in the top ten. This clonotype showed up just a few times. Its specificity is not known. Broader study findings: What dominated the ex vivo response were HLA-C-restricted CMV-specific TCR beta clonotypes.

Sequenced here: CD8+ T cells from cultured PBMCs, sampled from culture after CMV antigen stimulation. The genes are TRBV12-3 or TRBV12-4 and TRBJ2-5; 11 bases map to TRBD2. This receptor was identified in a human donor in good health (CMV status not recorded). Some clones in this sample may be carry-over from other donors' samples. CDR3 amino acids: CASSSIAGGPQETQYF. The CDR3, as DNA: TGTGCCAGCAGTTCAATAGCGGGGGGGCCCCAGGAGACCCAGTACTTC.